A single sample is the source of the 27 T cell receptor beta chains below, sequenced in a study of blood T cell repertoires in COVID-19. The method was immunoSEQ multiplex PCR; TCRdb's version includes in-frame clones alone and lacks a portion of them. The repertoire has 250,000 to 350,000 clones, 86% of them found once; the top ten carry around 1.5%. The sample taken for sequencing was peripheral blood. The source of these receptors is a woman between 50 and 59 years old with acute or convalescent COVID-19.

Only one count was recorded for this clone. The V call is TRBV6-2 or TRBV6-3, the J call TRBJ1-2, with 7 positions matching TRBD1. The ends lost 6 bases at V and 5 bases at J; junction bases unmatched: 6. The germline V gene encodes CDR1 MNHEY and CDR2 SVGEGT. This CDR3 comprises 13 residues. In nucleotides, the CDR3 is TGTGCCAGCAGCCTACAGGGGAGATATGGCTACACCTTC. It translates to CASSLQGRYGYTF.

The V and J genes are TRBV7-3 and TRBJ2-3, with 11 bases that match TRBD2. Germline loops: CDR1 SGHTA, CDR2 FQGTGA. CDR3 size: 15 residues. J lost 4 bases, V lost 0 bases, and 0 bases had no gene match. This CDR3 is CASSLTLAGADTQYF. The CDR3 nucleotides read TGTGCCAGCAGCTTAACACTAGCGGGAGCAGATACGCAGTATTTT.

The gene calls are TRBV25-1 and TRBJ2-5, with D possibly being TRBD2 (5 bases). The V and J ends lost 2 bases and 5 bases respectively, with 12 bases between them. CDR3 length equals 14 residues. Germline V gene data show CDR1 as MGHDK and CDR2 as SYGVNS. The CDR3 spells CASSELKTGETQYF. The CDR3 DNA sequence: TGTGCCAGCAGTGAACTTAAGACGGGGGAGACCCAGTACTTC.

The V and J genes are TRBV27 and TRBJ2-2; 12 bases map to TRBD2. CDR1 is MNHEY, CDR2 SMNVEV, per germline (reference sequence). After removal of 2 bases from V and 5 bases from J, the junction contained 6 bases not matched to a gene. The CDR3 is made up of 17 amino acids. The CDR3 DNA is TGTGCCAGCAGTTTAGCTAGCGGGAGGGCAGGAACCGGGGAGCTGTTTTTT. This translates into CASSLASGRAGTGELFF.

This chain connects TRBV7-3 to TRBJ2-1; no clear D. Germline V gene data show CDR1 as SGHTA and CDR2 as FQGTGA. The germline V and J ends were trimmed by 2 bases and 6 bases, with 14 bases remaining between them. The CDR3 length is 15 residues. CDR3 DNA: TGTGCCAGCAGCTTACAAGCGAGCGTACCCAATGAGCAGTTCTTC. Protein sequence: CASSLQASVPNEQFF.

The chain carries TRBV29-1 and TRBJ2-7; TRBD1 aligns across 7 bases. CDR1 is SQVTM, CDR2 ANQGSEA, per germline. The CDR3 length is 14 residues. V was pared by 7 bases and J by 1 base, with 10 bases of the junction left unmatched. The CDR3 DNA sequence: TGCAGCGCGACCGGGACAGAGTCTTCCTACGAGCAGTACTTC. It yields the protein CSATGTESSYEQYF.

The J gene is TRBJ1-3, the V gene TRBV3-1 (or the pseudogene TRBV3-2), with a possible D match to TRBD1 (5 bases). CDR3 length equals 14 residues. Germline CDR1 LGHDT, CDR2 YNNKEL (reference sequence). V gave up 6 bases and J gave up 0 bases, with 9 bases separating them. Here the CDR3 DNA reads TGTGCCAGCAGTCTTGGGGCCTCTGGAAACACCATATATTTT. It specifies CASSLGASGNTIYF.

V is TRBV3-1 (or the pseudogene TRBV3-2) and J is TRBJ2-3; D remains unclear. Germline assignment: CDR1 LGHDT and CDR2 YNNKEL (reference sequence). V was clipped by 4 bases and J by 0 bases, with 8 bases between them. The CDR3 loop spans 14 amino acids. The CDR3 DNA sequence: TGTGCCAGCAGCCCGGAGTTTAGCACAGATACGCAGTATTTT. Its protein is CASSPEFSTDTQYF.

The chain carries TRBV27 and TRBJ2-3, with 11 bases fitting TRBD2. This CDR3 is 15 amino acids long. After removal of 7 bases from V and 4 bases from J, the junction contained 7 bases not matched to a gene. Germline loops: CDR1 MNHEY, CDR2 SMNVEV (reference sequence). CDR3 loop: CASTLTSGRADTQYF. In DNA form, the CDR3 reads TGTGCCAGCACCCTAACTAGCGGGAGAGCAGATACGCAGTATTTT.

J is TRBJ2-7 and V is TRBV28; D not resolved. This CDR3 comprises 12 residues. With 3 bases removed from V and 2 bases from J, the gap between germline ends came to 5 bases. Germline loops: CDR1 MDHEN, CDR2 SYDVKM. Here the CDR3 DNA reads TGTGCCAGCAGTTTCAAAACCTACGAGCAGTACTTC. Translating it yields CASSFKTYEQYF.

V is TRBV6-1 and J is TRBJ1-4; D is uncertain. Germline assignment: CDR1 MNHNS and CDR2 SASEGT. This CDR3 has 15 residues. The germline V and J ends were trimmed by 3 bases and 4 bases, with 12 bases remaining between them. The DNA for the CDR3 is TGTGCCAGCAGTGATAGACGGGTCTATAATGAAAAACTGTTTTTT. As protein: CASSDRRVYNEKLFF.

The chain has TRBV19 and TRBJ1-1; 7 nucleotides align to TRBD1. CDR3 length: 13 amino acids. Unmatched junction bases numbered 3, after V lost 4 bases and J lost 4 bases. Germline V gene sequence: CDR1 LNHDA, CDR2 SQIVND (reference sequence). The CDR3 protein is CASSRQGLTEAFF. For the CDR3, the DNA is TGTGCCAGTAGTAGACAGGGTCTCACTGAAGCTTTCTTT. Supplemented by reference TRBV19 and TRBJ1-1, the full variable domain reads DGGITQSPKYLFRKEGQNVTLSCEQNLNHDAMYWYRQDPGQGLRLIYYSQIVNDFQKGDIAEGYSVSREKKESFPLTVTSAQKNPTAFYLCASSRQGLTEAFFGQGTRLTVV.

This clone is a singleton in its sample. The genes are TRBV3-1 (or the pseudogene TRBV3-2) and TRBJ2-1; 9 nucleotides agree with TRBD1. V trimming: 3 bases; J trimming: 4 bases; junction bases outside the gene matches: 7. Germline lookup yields CDR1 LGHDT and CDR2 YNNKEL (reference sequence). The CDR3 totals 16 residues. CDR3 coding DNA: TGTGCCAGCAGCCACCAAGACAGGGGGGGTTACAATGAGCAGTTCTTC. It encodes CASSHQDRGGYNEQFF.

This sequence joins TRBV7-3 and TRBJ1-2, with D tentatively TRBD1 (5 bases). The germline V and J ends were trimmed by 2 bases and 4 bases, with 11 bases remaining between them. The length of the CDR3 is 14 residues. Germline V gives CDR1 SGHTA, CDR2 FQGTGA. The CDR3 coding sequence is TGTGCCAGCAGCTTAGGCCAGGGAAGCTATGGCTACACCTTC. Translation: CASSLGQGSYGYTF.

This chain connects TRBV10-3 to TRBJ2-4, with 12 bases identical to TRBD2. Germline CDR1 reads ENHRY; CDR2 reads SYGVKD. CDR3 length equals 18 residues. After removal of 0 bases from V and 3 bases from J, the junction contained 6 bases not matched to a gene. CDR3 amino acids: CAISESATSGSSKNIQYF. DNA for the CDR3: TGTGCCATCAGTGAGTCCGCGACTAGCGGGAGCAGCAAAAACATTCAGTACTTC.

This chain links TRBV7-2 with TRBJ2-7; D not certain. The V gene's germline CDR1 is SGHTA and CDR2 FQGNSA. The CDR3 extends over 11 amino acids. V lost 5 bases and J lost 6, with 8 bases in between. Written as DNA, the CDR3 is TGTGCCAGCAGCCTCAGTACCGAGCAGTACTTC. Translated, it gives CASSLSTEQYF.

CDR3 sequence (DNA): TGTGCCCTTCGCGGGGGCAACTATGGCTACACCTTC. It specifies CALRGGNYGYTF. The V and J genes are TRBV10-3 and TRBJ1-2, with D possibly being TRBD1 (6 bases). CDR3 length: 12 amino acids. Germline values: CDR1 ENHRY, CDR2 SYGVKD. V was trimmed by 11 bases and J by 2 bases, leaving 12 bases between them.

The gene calls are TRBV6-5 and TRBJ1-2, with a tentative D call TRBD1 (6 bases). This CDR3 contains 14 residues. Germline V CDR1 and CDR2: MNHEY, SVGAGI. V was trimmed by 6 bases and J by 8 bases, leaving 19 bases between them. Written as DNA, the CDR3 is TGTGCCAGCAGCCCCAATCGGGGGGCGCCCGGCTACACCTTC. It codes for CASSPNRGAPGYTF.

The rearrangement joins TRBV5-1 to TRBJ1-2, with 7 bases aligning to TRBD1. CDR3 length: 14 amino acids. Germline trimming cut 6 bases from V and 4 bases from J; bases unmatched to any gene: 9. In germline, CDR1 is SGHRS, CDR2 YFSETQ. CDR3 protein: CASTPGTASYGYTF. In DNA, the CDR3 is TGCGCCAGCACCCCCGGGACAGCCTCCTATGGCTACACCTTC. Full variable domain (missing parts from reference TRBV5-1 and TRBJ1-2): KAGVTQTPRYLIKTRGQQVTLSCSPISGHRSVSWYQQTPGQGLQFLFEYFSETQRNKGNFPGRFSGRQFSNSRSEMNVSTLELGDSALYLCASTPGTASYGYTFGSGTRLTVV.

The chain is built from TRBV27 and TRBJ1-5, with 7 bases identical to TRBD1. The CDR3 has 15 amino acids. Germline CDR1 is MNHEY and CDR2 is SMNVEV (reference sequence). J lost 4 bases, V lost 2 bases, and 5 bases had no gene match. This chain's CDR3 is CASSLGQGGNQPQHF. CDR3 coding DNA: TGTGCCAGCAGTTTAGGTCAGGGGGGAAATCAGCCCCAGCATTTT.

Here the CDR3 DNA reads TGCGCCAGCAGACGACAGGGGACCAACTATGGCTACACCTTC. Amino acid sequence: CASRRQGTNYGYTF. The chain joins TRBV4-1 to TRBJ1-2; 8 bases map to TRBD1. Trimming cost V 6 bases and J 2 bases; bases outside gene matches: 5. The CDR3 is 14 amino acids. CDR1 is MGHRA, CDR2 YSYEKL, per germline.

V gene TRBV20-1 combines with J gene TRBJ2-7, with D perhaps matching TRBD2 (5 bases). The CDR3 contains 11 residues. The V gene's germline CDR1 is DFQATT and CDR2 SNEGSKA (reference sequence). With 6 bases removed from V and 6 bases from J, the gap between germline ends came to 12 bases. This CDR3 reads CSAYFRGEQYF. As DNA, the CDR3 is TGCAGTGCGTATTTCCGGGGCGAGCAGTACTTC.

This chain joins TRBV5-1 and TRBJ1-5; 7 bases are a match to TRBD1. Germline values: CDR1 SGHRS, CDR2 YFSETQ. V shed 3 bases and J 0 bases; nucleotides not matched to a gene: 3. The CDR3 is made up of 15 amino acids. CDR3 in DNA: TGCGCCAGCAGCTACGGGACAGCTAGCAATCAGCCCCAGCATTTT. The encoded protein is CASSYGTASNQPQHF.

CDR3 amino acids: CASSLQGNRSPLHF. CDR3 nucleotides: TGTGCCAGCAGCTTGCAGGGGAACCGTTCACCCCTCCACTTT. V usage is TRBV7-9 and J usage is TRBJ1-6, with D perhaps TRBD1 (6 bases). Germline V gives CDR1 SEHNR, CDR2 FQNEAQ (reference sequence). V lost 3 bases and J lost 9, with 12 bases in between. CDR3 length: 14 residues.

The V call is TRBV24-1, the J call TRBJ1-4; 8 bases match TRBD1. The CDR3 has 20 amino acids. Trimming took 2 bases from V and 0 from J; bases not matched to a gene: 13. Germline CDR1 is KGHDR and CDR2 is SFDVKD. The CDR3 here is CATSDSPTGQGVATNEKLFF. The CDR3 coding sequence is TGTGCCACCAGTGATTCCCCGACTGGACAGGGAGTTGCAACTAATGAAAAACTGTTTTTT.

Comments on this clone: The same CDR3 arises from other DNA sequences in this sample as well. The rearrangement links TRBV2 to TRBJ1-5; D gene uncertain. The germline V gene has CDR1 SNHLY and CDR2 FYNNEI. The CDR3 sequence is 13 residues long. V lost 4 bases and J 1 base, leaving 5 bases between the germline ends. The CDR3 loop is CASSGESNQPQHF. CDR3 nucleotides: TGTGCCAGCAGTGGCGAGAGCAATCAGCCCCAGCATTTT.

In the case of this clone: Other nucleotide sequences in the sample specify the same CDR3. The gene calls are TRBV28 and TRBJ2-5; 12 nucleotides agree with TRBD2. This CDR3 contains 15 residues. Germline V gives CDR1 MDHEN, CDR2 SYDVKM. The ends lost 4 bases at V and 2 bases at J; junction bases unmatched: 2. CDR3 sequence reads: CASSSLAGGQETQYF. Written as DNA, the CDR3 is TGTGCCAGCAGTTCCCTAGCGGGAGGGCAAGAGACCCAGTACTTC. The complete variable domain, with remaining parts taken from reference TRBV28 and TRBJ2-5, reads DVKVTQSSRYLVKRTGEKVFLECVQDMDHENMFWYRQDPGLGLRLIYFSYDVKMKEKGDIPEGYSVSREKKERFSLILESASTNQTSMYLCASSSLAGGQETQYFGPGTRLLVL.